This T cell receptor beta chain is drawn from a study of CD8+ T cells in alopecia areata (dated by TCRdb to between 2018 and 2020). With regard to the full study: Treated patients were enrolled in an open-label pilot trial of oral tofacitinib at 5 to 10 mg twice daily for moderate-to-severe alopecia areata. Tofacitinib was administered for 6 to 18 months, and 6 months of follow-up off drug were then conducted to assess delayed response and recurrence. High-throughput TCRbeta sequencing was used to examine T cell clonal expansion in alopecia areata in both the C3H/HeJ mouse model and human patients. In humans, TCRbeta sequencing was performed on scalp tissue and on sorted CD4+ and CD8+ peripheral blood T cells from healthy controls and from patients with patchy or totalis/universalis alopecia areata. Patients on tofacitinib were biopsied at baseline and after 4 and 24 weeks of treatment, and several of the patients also had a later scalp biopsy. Scalp clonality was compared across normal scalp (n=4), patchy alopecia areata scalp (n=8), and alopecia totalis/universalis scalp (n=8). RNA came from the PAXgene miRNA kit for fixed scalp, the miRNeasy kit for PBMCs, and the RNeasy kit for mouse skin. Amplification of TCRbeta CDR3 regions was done by immunoSEQ multiplex PCR using 35 Vbeta forward primers and 13 Jbeta reverse primers. Study-wide findings and limitations: Lesional scalp, especially in alopecia totalis/universalis, showed higher clonality and more expanded CD8+ clones than normal scalp, suggesting antigenic drive. Resident alphabeta T cells in normal human skin are also sequenced, complicating scalp TCR repertoire analysis, unlike mouse skin dominated by gammadelta T cells. Compared with mice, TCR sequences shared between patients were less clear, possibly partly because of HLA diversity across the patient population.

From the germline V gene (reference sequence), CDR1 is SEHNR and CDR2 is FQNEAQ. At the junction V is shortened by 1 base and J by 0 bases, with 14 bases in between. Its CDR3 holds 17 amino acids, cysteine through phenylalanine. The DNA shown is the 51-base CDR3, in frame from base 1. The meaning of the sample's time point label: baseline before oral tofacitinib. From alopecia areata patients, peripheral blood was collected along with lesional scalp punch biopsies. After PBMCs were isolated by density centrifugation and stained for CD3, CD4 and CD8, a FACSAria was used to sort CD4+ and CD8+ T cells. Library generation was performed with the immunoSEQ multiplex PCR assay. RNA was extracted from all samples and reverse transcribed into cDNA as template for TCR sequencing. First-strand cDNA was synthesized with SuperScript III using a 2:1 mix of oligo-dT and random hexamers. Amplification bias was assessed with a synthetic immune receptor repertoire, and residual bias was removed computationally. The paper's processing steps were these. After raw reads were preprocessed to remove errors, the CDR3 was defined following IMGT conventions as running from the conserved cysteine to phenylalanine. Clonality was calculated as 1 minus Shannon entropy normalized by log2 of the number of productive unique TCRs. Whether scalp clones were CD4 or CD8 was inferred by matching scalp TCRbeta sequences against CD4 and CD8 repertoires sorted from blood. Not all clones reach the TCRdb copy of this immuneACCESS table, which keeps in-frame sequences only. Checked studies attribute under half of the gap to unresolved V genes and leave the rest unexplained. The DNA gave D and trimming, while V, J and clone size come from that table. This sample holds about 69,000 clones; approximately 64% were observed only once. The ten largest make up 17% of the sample.

A remark on this clone: Its antigen is still unknown. Within one base of it there is no much larger clone, and no base qualities were kept.

The sequenced sample was CD8+ T cells sorted from blood, obtained at week 0. This receptor was obtained from a human donor with alopecia areata. The V gene is TRBV7-9 and the J gene is TRBJ2-3; no D gene can be assigned with confidence. The nucleotides are TGTGCCAGCAGCTTAGTCTTGGTGCGGTCTAGCACAGATACGCAGTATTTT. This codes for CASSLVLVRSSTDTQYF.